This is a list of T cell receptor beta chains from one sample in a study of cytomegalovirus exposure and HLA in healthy donors. Only in-frame clones appear in the TCRdb table, and some are missing; sequencing was by immunoSEQ multiplex PCR. The sample records 150,000 to 200,000 clones, around 79% being singletons. Sequencing was done on a sample of PBMCs. These receptors came from a woman aged 35 to 49 in good health and CMV-seronegative. The CDR3 runs from the conserved cysteine through the conserved F or W. A D gene is named only where the DNA matches it firmly. The size of a clone is reported for some rows only, either as once, few or many, or as a class for expanded clones.

>few|TRBV5-1|TRBD1|TRBJ1-5
CASSPTGTGVQPQHF
TGCGCCAGCAGCCCCACCGGGACAGGGGTTCAGCCCCAGCATTTT
>-|TRBV27|-|TRBJ2-1
CASSLSLGNEQFF
TGTGCCAGCAGTTTATCCCTAGGAAATGAGCAGTTCTTC
>-|TRBV5-1|TRBD2|TRBJ2-1
CASSPDSGLAGGDNEQFF
TGCGCCAGCAGCCCCGATTCGGGACTAGCGGGGGGGGACAATGAGCAGTTCTTC
>-|TRBV19|-|TRBJ1-1
CASSIYADTEAFF
TGTGCCAGTAGTATTTATGCGGACACTGAAGCTTTCTTT
>few|TRBV14|-|TRBJ1-1
CASSQDSGNLNTEAFF
TGTGCCAGCAGCCAAGATTCGGGTAACCTTAACACTGAAGCTTTCTTT
>-|TRBV2|-|TRBJ1-3
CASRSSGNTIYF
TGTGCCAGCAGGTCTTCTGGAAACACCATATATTTT
>-|TRBV11-3|TRBD1|TRBJ2-7
CASSLGAGTGSYEQYF
TGTGCCAGCAGCTTAGGGGCCGGGACAGGGTCCTACGAGCAGTACTTC
>-|TRBV28|-|TRBJ1-1
CASNLVGGYTEAFF
TGTGCCAGCAATCTTGTGGGGGGGTACACTGAAGCTTTCTTT
>-|TRBV9|TRBD2|TRBJ2-5
CASSSWTSGGQETQYF
TGTGCCAGCAGCTCCTGGACTAGCGGGGGTCAAGAGACCCAGTACTTC
>-|TRBV19|TRBD1|TRBJ2-2
CASSRGTGDTGELFF
TGTGCCAGTAGTAGGGGGACAGGGGACACCGGGGAGCTGTTTTTT
>-|TRBV6-6|-|TRBJ2-2
CASSRQLNTGELFF
TGTGCCAGCAGCCGACAATTGAACACCGGGGAGCTGTTTTTT
>-|TRBV7-7|-|TRBJ2-5
CASSSGETQYF
TGTGCCAGCAGCTCGGGAGAGACCCAGTACTTC
>-|TRBV28|TRBD1|TRBJ2-5
CASSFGTGGGETQYF
TGTGCCAGCAGTTTTGGGACAGGGGGAGGGGAGACCCAGTACTTC
>few|TRBV5-6|-|TRBJ1-6
CASSLGSTVPYNSPLHF
TGTGCCAGCAGCTTGGGATCCACAGTACCCTATAATTCACCCCTCCACTTT
>once|TRBV9|TRBD1|TRBJ2-1
CASSTSGQGAIEQFF
TGTGCCAGCAGCACATCGGGACAGGGGGCGATTGAGCAGTTCTTC
>-|TRBV7-9|TRBD1|TRBJ2-7
CASSPIRDSSYEQYF
TGTGCCAGCAGTCCTATCCGGGACAGCTCCTACGAGCAGTACTTC